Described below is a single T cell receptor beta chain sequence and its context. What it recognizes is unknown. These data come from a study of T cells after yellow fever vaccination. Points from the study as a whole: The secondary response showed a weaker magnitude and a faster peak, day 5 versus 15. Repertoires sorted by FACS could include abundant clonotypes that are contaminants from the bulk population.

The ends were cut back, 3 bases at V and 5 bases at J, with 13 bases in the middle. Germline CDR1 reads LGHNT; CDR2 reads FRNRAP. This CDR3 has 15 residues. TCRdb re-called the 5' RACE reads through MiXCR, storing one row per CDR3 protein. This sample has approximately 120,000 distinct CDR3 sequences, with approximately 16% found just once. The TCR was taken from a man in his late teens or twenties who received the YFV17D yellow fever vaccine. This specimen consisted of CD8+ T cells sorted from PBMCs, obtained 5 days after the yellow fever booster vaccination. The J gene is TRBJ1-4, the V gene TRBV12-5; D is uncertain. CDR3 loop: CASGFTVLGNEKLFF. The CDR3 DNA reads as TGTGCTAGTGGTTTTACAGTCCTGGGGAATGAAAAACTGTTTTTT.